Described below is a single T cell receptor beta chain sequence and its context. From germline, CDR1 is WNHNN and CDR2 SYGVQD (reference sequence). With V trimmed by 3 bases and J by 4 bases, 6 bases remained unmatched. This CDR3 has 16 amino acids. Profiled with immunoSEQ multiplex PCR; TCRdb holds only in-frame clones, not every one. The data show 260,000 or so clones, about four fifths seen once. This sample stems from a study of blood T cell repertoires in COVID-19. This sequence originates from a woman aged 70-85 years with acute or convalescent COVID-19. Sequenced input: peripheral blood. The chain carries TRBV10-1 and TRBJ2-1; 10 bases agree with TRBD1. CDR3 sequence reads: CASSDRDRGTYNEQFF. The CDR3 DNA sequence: TGCGCCAGCAGTGATCGGGACAGGGGAACTTACAATGAGCAGTTCTTC.